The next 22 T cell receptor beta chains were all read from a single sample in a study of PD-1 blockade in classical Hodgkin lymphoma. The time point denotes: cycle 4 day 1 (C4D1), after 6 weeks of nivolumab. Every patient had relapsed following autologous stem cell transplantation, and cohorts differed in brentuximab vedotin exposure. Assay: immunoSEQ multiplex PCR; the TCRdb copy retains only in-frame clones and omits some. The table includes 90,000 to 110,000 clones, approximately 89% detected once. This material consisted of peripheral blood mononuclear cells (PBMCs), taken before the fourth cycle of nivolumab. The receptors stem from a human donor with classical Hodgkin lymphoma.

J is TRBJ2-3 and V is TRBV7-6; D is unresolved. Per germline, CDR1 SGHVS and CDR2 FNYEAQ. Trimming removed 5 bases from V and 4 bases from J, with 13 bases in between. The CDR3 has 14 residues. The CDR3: CASSTWDMADTQYF. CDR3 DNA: TGTGCCAGCAGCACCTGGGATATGGCAGATACGCAGTATTTT.

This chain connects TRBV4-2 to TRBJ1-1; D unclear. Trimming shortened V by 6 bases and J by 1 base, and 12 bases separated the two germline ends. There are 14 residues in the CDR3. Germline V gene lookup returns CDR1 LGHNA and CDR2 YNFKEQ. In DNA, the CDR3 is TGTGCCAGCAGACAACTTCGGCAGAACACTGAAGCTTTCTTT. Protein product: CASRQLRQNTEAFF.

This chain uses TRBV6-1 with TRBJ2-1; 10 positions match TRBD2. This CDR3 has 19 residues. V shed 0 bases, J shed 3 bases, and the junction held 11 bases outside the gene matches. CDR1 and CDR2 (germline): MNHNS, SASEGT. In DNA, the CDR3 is TGTGCCAGCAGTGAAGCGGTGAGTAGCGGGAGGTTTCACTACAATGAGCAGTTCTTC. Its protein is CASSEAVSSGRFHYNEQFF.

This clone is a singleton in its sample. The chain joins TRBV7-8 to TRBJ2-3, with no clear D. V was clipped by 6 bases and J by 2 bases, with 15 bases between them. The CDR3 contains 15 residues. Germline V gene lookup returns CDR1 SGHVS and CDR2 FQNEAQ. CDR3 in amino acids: CASRSGGSSTDTQYF. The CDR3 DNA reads TGTGCCAGCAGATCCGGTGGCAGTTCCACAGATACGCAGTATTTT. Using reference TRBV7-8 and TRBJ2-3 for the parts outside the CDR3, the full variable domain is GAGVSQSPRYKVAKRGQDVALRCDPISGHVSLFWYQQALGQGPEFLTYFQNEAQLDKSGLPSDRFFAERPEGSVSTLKIQRTQQEDSAVYLCASRSGGSSTDTQYFGPGTRLTVL.

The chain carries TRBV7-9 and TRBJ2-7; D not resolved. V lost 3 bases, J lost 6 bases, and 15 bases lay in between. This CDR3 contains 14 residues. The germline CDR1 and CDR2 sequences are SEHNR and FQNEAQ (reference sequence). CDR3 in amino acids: CASSLDPLLSEQYF. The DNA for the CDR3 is TGTGCCAGCAGCTTGGACCCGCTTCTGTCCGAGCAGTACTTC.

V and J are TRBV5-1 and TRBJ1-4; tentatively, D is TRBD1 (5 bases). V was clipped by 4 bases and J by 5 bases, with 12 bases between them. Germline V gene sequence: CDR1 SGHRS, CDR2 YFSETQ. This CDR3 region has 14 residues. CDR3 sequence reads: CASSQGLQNEKLFF. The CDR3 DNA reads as TGCGCCAGCAGCCAGGGTCTCCAGAATGAAAAACTGTTTTTT.

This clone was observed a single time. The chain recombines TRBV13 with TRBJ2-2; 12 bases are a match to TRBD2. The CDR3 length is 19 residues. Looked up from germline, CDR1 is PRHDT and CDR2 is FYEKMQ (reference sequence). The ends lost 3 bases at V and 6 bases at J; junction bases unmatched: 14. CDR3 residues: CASSFRYTSGRYPAGELFF. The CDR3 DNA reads TGTGCCAGCAGCTTCCGCTATACTAGCGGGAGGTACCCCGCCGGGGAGCTGTTTTTT. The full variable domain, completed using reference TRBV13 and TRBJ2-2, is AAGVIQSPRHLIKEKRETATLKCYPIPRHDTVYWYQQGPGQDPQFLISFYEKMQSDKGSIPDRFSAQQFSDYHSELNMSSLELGDSALYFCASSFRYTSGRYPAGELFFGEGSRLTVL.

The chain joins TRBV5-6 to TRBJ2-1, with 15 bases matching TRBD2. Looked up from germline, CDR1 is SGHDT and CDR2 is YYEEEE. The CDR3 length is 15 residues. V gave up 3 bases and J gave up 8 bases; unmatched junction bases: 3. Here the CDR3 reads CASSSGLAGGYEQFF. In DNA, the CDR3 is TGTGCCAGCAGCTCAGGACTAGCGGGAGGGTATGAGCAGTTCTTC. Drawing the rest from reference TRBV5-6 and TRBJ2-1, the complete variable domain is DAGVTQSPTHLIKTRGQQVTLRCSPKSGHDTVSWYQQALGQGPQFIFQYYEEEERQRGNFPDRFSGHQFPNYSSELNVNALLLGDSALYLCASSSGLAGGYEQFFGPGTRLTVL.

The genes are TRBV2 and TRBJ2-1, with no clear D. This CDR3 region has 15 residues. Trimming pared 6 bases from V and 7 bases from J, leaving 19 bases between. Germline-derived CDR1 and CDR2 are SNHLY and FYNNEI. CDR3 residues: CASRQSSTPTNEQFF. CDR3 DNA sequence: TGTGCCAGCAGGCAATCCAGCACCCCCACAAATGAGCAGTTCTTC.

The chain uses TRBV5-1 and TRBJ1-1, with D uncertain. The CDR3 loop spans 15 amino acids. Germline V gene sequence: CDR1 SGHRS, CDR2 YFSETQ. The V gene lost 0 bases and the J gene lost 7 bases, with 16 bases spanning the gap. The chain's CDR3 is CASSLAGISGNEAFF. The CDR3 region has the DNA TGCGCCAGCAGCTTGGCTGGTATATCGGGTAATGAAGCTTTCTTT.

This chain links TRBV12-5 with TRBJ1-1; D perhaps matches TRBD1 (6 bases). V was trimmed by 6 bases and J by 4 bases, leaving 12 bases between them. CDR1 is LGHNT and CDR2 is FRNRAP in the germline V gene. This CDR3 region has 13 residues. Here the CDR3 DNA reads TGTGCTAGTGGCAGGGGCCTATTCACTGAAGCTTTCTTT. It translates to CASGRGLFTEAFF.

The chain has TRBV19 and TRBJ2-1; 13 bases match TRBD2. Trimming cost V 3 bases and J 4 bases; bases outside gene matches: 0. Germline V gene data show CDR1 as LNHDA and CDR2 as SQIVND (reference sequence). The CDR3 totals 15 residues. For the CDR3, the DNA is TGTGCCAGTAGTATGACTAGCGGGGGGTACAATGAGCAGTTCTTC. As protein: CASSMTSGGYNEQFF.

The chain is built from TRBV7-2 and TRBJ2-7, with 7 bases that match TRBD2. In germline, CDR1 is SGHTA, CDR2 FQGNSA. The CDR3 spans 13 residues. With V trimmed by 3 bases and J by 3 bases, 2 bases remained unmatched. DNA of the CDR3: TGTGCCAGCAGCTTGGAGCGGGACTACGAGCAGTACTTC. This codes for CASSLERDYEQYF.

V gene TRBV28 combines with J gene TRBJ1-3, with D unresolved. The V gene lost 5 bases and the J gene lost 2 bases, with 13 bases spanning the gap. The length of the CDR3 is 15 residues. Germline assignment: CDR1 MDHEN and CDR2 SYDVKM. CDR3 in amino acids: CASSKDGFPGNTIYF. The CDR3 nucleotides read TGTGCCAGCAGTAAGGACGGTTTCCCTGGAAACACCATATATTTT.

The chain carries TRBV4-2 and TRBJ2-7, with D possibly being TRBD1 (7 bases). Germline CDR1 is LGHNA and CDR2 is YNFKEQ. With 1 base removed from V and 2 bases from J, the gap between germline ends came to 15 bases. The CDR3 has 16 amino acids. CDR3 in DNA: TGTGCCAGCAGCCAAGGCCAGGGGGGCTTACCCTACGAGCAGTACTTC. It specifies CASSQGQGGLPYEQYF.

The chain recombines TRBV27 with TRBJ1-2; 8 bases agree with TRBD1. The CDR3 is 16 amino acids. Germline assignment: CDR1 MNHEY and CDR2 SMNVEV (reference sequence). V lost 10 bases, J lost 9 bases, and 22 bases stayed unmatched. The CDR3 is CATPLGPGQGVWSYTF. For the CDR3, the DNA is TGTGCCACCCCCCTCGGTCCAGGACAGGGAGTTTGGAGCTACACCTTC.

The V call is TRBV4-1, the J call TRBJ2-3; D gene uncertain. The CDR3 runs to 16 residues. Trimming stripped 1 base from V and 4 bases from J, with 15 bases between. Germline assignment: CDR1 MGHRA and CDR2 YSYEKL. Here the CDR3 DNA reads TGCGCCAGCAGCCAAGTGGGGTTTAGGGTAGCAGATACGCAGTATTTT. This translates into CASSQVGFRVADTQYF.

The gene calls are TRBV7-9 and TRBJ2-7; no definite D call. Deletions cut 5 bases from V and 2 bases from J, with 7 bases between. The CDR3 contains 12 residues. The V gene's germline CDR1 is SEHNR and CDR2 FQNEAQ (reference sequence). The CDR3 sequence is CASSPYAYEQYF. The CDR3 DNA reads TGTGCCAGCAGCCCCTACGCCTACGAGCAGTACTTC.

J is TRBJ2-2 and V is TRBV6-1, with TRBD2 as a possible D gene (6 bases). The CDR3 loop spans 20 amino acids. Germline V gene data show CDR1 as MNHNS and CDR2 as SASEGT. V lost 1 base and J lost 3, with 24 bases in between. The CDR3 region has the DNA TGTGCCAGCAGTGAAGTCTCTCCGGACCCGGGGACTGGACACACCGGGGAGCTGTTTTTT. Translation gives CASSEVSPDPGTGHTGELFF.

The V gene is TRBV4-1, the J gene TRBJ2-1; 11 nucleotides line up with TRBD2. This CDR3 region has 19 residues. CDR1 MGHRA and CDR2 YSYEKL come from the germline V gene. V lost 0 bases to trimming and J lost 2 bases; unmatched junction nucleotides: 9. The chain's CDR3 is CASSQDALAGGLAYNEQFF. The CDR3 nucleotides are TGCGCCAGCAGCCAAGATGCGCTAGCGGGAGGACTGGCCTACAATGAGCAGTTCTTC.

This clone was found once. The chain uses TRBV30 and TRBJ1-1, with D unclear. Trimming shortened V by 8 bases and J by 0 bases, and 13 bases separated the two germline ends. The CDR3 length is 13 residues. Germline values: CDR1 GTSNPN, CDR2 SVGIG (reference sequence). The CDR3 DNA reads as TGTGCCCGACGAGGTGGTATGAACACTGAAGCTTTCTTT. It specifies CARRGGMNTEAFF.

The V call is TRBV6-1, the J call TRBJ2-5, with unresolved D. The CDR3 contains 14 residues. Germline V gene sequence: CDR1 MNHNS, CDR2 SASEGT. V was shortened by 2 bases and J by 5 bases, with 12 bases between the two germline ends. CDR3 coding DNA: TGTGCCAGCAGTGAAAGGGCCGTGCCCGAGACCCAGTACTTC. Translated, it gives CASSERAVPETQYF.